This is a list of T cell receptor beta chains from one sample in a study of shared clonotypes between healthy human individuals. The assay was immunoSEQ multiplex PCR, and TCRdb's table has in-frame clones only and misses some. The data contain around 2.3 million clones, nearly 97% of them singletons. The specimen was naive CD4+ T cells sorted from blood. The receptors were sampled from a man between 18 and 35 years old in good health. CDR3s include the opening cysteine and the closing phenylalanine or tryptophan. The D gene is left open where the match is weak. Some rows mark clone size as missing; the rest say once, few, many or name a class of expanded clone.

TRBV18	TRBJ2-7	TRBD1	-	CASSLFNPGQDYEQYF	TGTGCCAGCTCACTGTTCAATCCGGGACAGGACTACGAGCAGTACTTC
TRBV5-5	TRBJ2-5	-	-	CASSLEILQETQYF	TGTGCCAGCAGCTTGGAAATACTCCAAGAGACCCAGTACTTC
TRBV10-3	TRBJ2-2	-	-	CAISEASYGELFF	TGTGCCATCAGTGAGGCCTCCTACGGGGAGCTGTTTTTT
TRBV4-1	TRBJ2-5	-	-	CASSQGENRVVETQYF	TGCGCCAGCAGCCAAGGGGAAAACAGGGTGGTAGAGACCCAGTACTTC
TRBV19	TRBJ2-7	-	few	CASRGTTYEQYF	TGTGCCAGTAGGGGGACCACCTACGAGCAGTACTTC
TRBV2	TRBJ1-6	-	-	CASTRDTASYNSPLHF	TGTGCCAGCACGCGGGACACAGCCTCCTATAATTCACCCCTCCACTTT
TRBV6-5	TRBJ1-1	-	-	CASSYQDHTEAFF	TGTGCCAGCAGTTACCAGGACCACACTGAAGCTTTCTTT
TRBV9	TRBJ1-1	TRBD1	-	CASSSLGQGSTEAFF	TGTGCCAGCAGCTCGCTGGGACAGGGGTCAACTGAAGCTTTCTTT
TRBV4-1	TRBJ2-7	TRBD1	once	CASSQVAAGQEYF	TGCGCCAGCAGCCAAGTGGCCGCGGGACAGGAGTACTTC
TRBV11-2	TRBJ2-7	-	-	CASSLVPLVPYEQYF	TGTGCCAGCAGCTTAGTCCCCCTAGTCCCCTACGAGCAGTACTTC
TRBV30	TRBJ2-7	TRBD2	-	CAWSKGRTSGKVSYEQYF	TGTGCCTGGAGTAAGGGGAGGACTAGCGGGAAAGTCTCCTACGAGCAGTACTTC
TRBV29-1	TRBJ2-2	-	once	CSVGTTNTGELFF	TGCAGCGTTGGGACAACGAACACCGGGGAGCTGTTTTTT
TRBV5-6	TRBJ2-5	-	-	CASSWEEQEGETQYF	TGTGCCAGCAGCTGGGAAGAGCAAGAAGGGGAGACCCAGTACTTC
TRBV28	TRBJ1-1	TRBD1	-	CASVTGEGNTEAFF	TGTGCCAGCGTAACAGGGGAAGGCAACACTGAAGCTTTCTTT
TRBV9	TRBJ2-5	-	-	CASSSDGRTQETQYF	TGTGCCAGCAGTTCCGATGGGAGAACCCAAGAGACCCAGTACTTC
TRBV28	TRBJ2-7	-	once	CASRPAGAIYEQYF	TGTGCCAGCAGACCCGCAGGGGCGATCTACGAGCAGTACTTC
TRBV28	TRBJ1-3	-	-	CASSPSPHSGNTIYF	TGTGCCAGCAGTCCATCCCCTCACTCTGGAAACACCATATATTTT
TRBV7-2	TRBJ2-7	-	-	CASSLDPATYEQYF	TGTGCCAGCAGCTTAGACCCGGCGACCTACGAGCAGTACTTC
TRBV4-2	TRBJ2-5	TRBD2	-	CASSQELAGGQMTQYF	TGTGCCAGCAGCCAAGAACTAGCGGGGGGGCAAATGACCCAGTACTTC
TRBV5-6	TRBJ1-1	TRBD1	-	CASSSDRVRAFF	TGTGCCAGCAGCTCCGACAGGGTAAGGGCTTTCTTT
TRBV10-3	TRBJ2-7	TRBD2	-	CATQPGTSSPEGYEQYF	TGTGCCACCCAACCCGGGACTAGCTCTCCCGAGGGCTACGAGCAGTACTTC
TRBV2	TRBJ2-5	TRBD1	-	CASRGDRETQYF	TGTGCCAGCAGGGGGGACAGAGAGACCCAGTACTTC
TRBV10-1	TRBJ2-1	-	-	CASSEKGYNEQFF	TGCGCCAGCAGTGAAAAGGGCTACAATGAGCAGTTCTTC
TRBV5-1	TRBJ2-5	-	-	CASSLMGTQYF	TGCGCCAGCAGCTTGATGGGGACCCAGTACTTC
TRBV2	TRBJ2-2	-	-	CASSQRALGTGELFF	TGTGCCAGCAGTCAAAGGGCACTTGGAACCGGGGAGCTGTTTTTT
TRBV5-4	TRBJ1-2	TRBD1	-	CASSLGGTATGGYTF	TGTGCCAGCAGCTTGGGTGGGACAGCTACTGGGGGCTACACCTTC
TRBV6-5	TRBJ1-1	-	-	CASLRGKGTEAFF	TGTGCCAGCCTCAGGGGTAAGGGGACTGAAGCTTTCTTT
TRBV10-1	TRBJ2-7	-	-	CASSENGYEQYF	TGCGCCAGCAGTGAGAATGGATACGAGCAGTACTTC
TRBV2	TRBJ1-1	TRBD1	-	CASNKRTGELEAFF	TGTGCCAGCAACAAACGGACAGGCGAACTCGAAGCTTTCTTT
TRBV28	TRBJ1-2	TRBD1	-	CASTQTGLYGYTF	TGTGCCAGCACCCAGACAGGGCTCTATGGCTACACCTTC
TRBV30	TRBJ2-5	TRBD2	-	CAWAFSRTSGRAEETQYF	TGTGCCTGGGCCTTCTCACGGACTAGCGGGAGGGCCGAAGAGACCCAGTACTTC
TRBV18	TRBJ2-7	TRBD2	-	CASSPASSGGAYEQYF	TGTGCCAGCTCACCGGCCAGTAGCGGGGGAGCCTACGAGCAGTACTTC
TRBV5-1	TRBJ2-5	-	-	CASSFGQYQETQYF	TGCGCCAGCAGCTTCGGACAGTACCAAGAGACCCAGTACTTC
TRBV2	TRBJ2-1	-	-	CASSTDLSQEFF	TGTGCCAGCAGCACGGACCTTTCTCAGGAGTTCTTC
TRBV2	TRBJ1-4	-	-	CASRSGQSPNEKLFF	TGTGCCAGCAGGAGCGGACAGTCCCCCAATGAAAAACTGTTTTTT
TRBV5-1	TRBJ2-3	TRBD2	-	CASSLGVTGTSVTDTQYF	TGCGCCAGCAGCTTGGGGGTTACCGGGACTAGCGTCACAGATACGCAGTATTTT
TRBV6-6	TRBJ2-7	TRBD2	once	CASRSGGEQYF	TGTGCCAGCCGTTCGGGGGGGGAGCAGTACTTC
TRBV15	TRBJ2-7	TRBD1	-	CATSRERGLRQGNYEQYF	TGTGCCACCAGCAGAGAGAGAGGTCTGAGACAGGGAAACTACGAGCAGTACTTC
TRBV29-1	TRBJ2-2	-	-	CSVRTGSAGTGELFF	TGCAGCGTCCGTACAGGGTCTGCGGGCACCGGGGAGCTGTTTTTT
TRBV29-1	TRBJ2-5	-	-	CSALLRGSQETQYF	TGCAGCGCCCTCCTGAGGGGGAGCCAAGAGACCCAGTACTTC
TRBV9	TRBJ2-5	-	-	CASSVETAKGQETQYF	TGTGCCAGCAGCGTAGAGACAGCCAAGGGGCAAGAGACCCAGTACTTC
TRBV29-1	TRBJ2-7	-	-	CSVEFLGIRHEQYF	TGCAGCGTTGAGTTTTTGGGGATTCGCCACGAGCAGTACTTC
TRBV6-1	TRBJ1-5	-	-	CASSGQLWPQHF	TGTGCCAGCAGCGGACAGCTTTGGCCCCAGCATTTT
TRBV30	TRBJ2-2	-	-	CAWSVFRPNTGELFF	TGTGCCTGGAGTGTTTTCAGACCGAACACCGGGGAGCTGTTTTTT
TRBV4-3	TRBJ1-1	-	-	CASSQDTDTEAFF	TGCGCCAGCAGCCAAGACACGGACACTGAAGCTTTCTTT
TRBV7-2	TRBJ2-3	TRBD1	-	CASSPGTATDTQYF	TGTGCCAGCAGCCCAGGGACAGCCACAGATACGCAGTATTTT
TRBV5-1	TRBJ1-3	-	-	CASSRGSGNTIYF	TGCGCCAGCAGTCGGGGCTCCGGAAACACCATATATTTT
TRBV28	TRBJ2-5	-	-	CASSYPTGVYQETQYF	TGTGCCAGCAGTTACCCGACAGGAGTGTACCAAGAGACCCAGTACTTC
TRBV10-3	TRBJ2-5	-	-	CAISESGSMETQYF	TGTGCCATCAGTGAGTCGGGGTCAATGGAGACCCAGTACTTC
TRBV19	TRBJ2-2	-	-	CASCQTPTGELFF	TGTGCCAGTTGTCAAACCCCCACCGGGGAGCTGTTTTTT
TRBV5-1	TRBJ2-7	TRBD1	-	CASSQTGSYEQYF	TGCGCCAGCAGCCAGACAGGGTCCTACGAGCAGTACTTC
TRBV11-2	TRBJ2-7	TRBD1	-	CASSATGTGLSYEQYF	TGTGCCAGCAGCGCCACAGGGACAGGCCTCTCCTACGAGCAGTACTTC
TRBV14	TRBJ2-7	TRBD2	-	CASSQGGSGSIEQYF	TGTGCCAGCAGCCAAGGGGGTAGCGGGAGTATCGAGCAGTACTTC
TRBV18	TRBJ1-2	-	-	CASSPGSNYGYTF	TGTGCCAGCTCACCCGGCAGTAACTATGGCTACACCTTC
TRBV11-1	TRBJ2-1	-	-	CASSPGRNEQFF	TGTGCCAGCAGCCCAGGACGCAATGAGCAGTTCTTC
TRBV5-1	TRBJ2-1	-	-	CASNEGSSYNEQFF	TGCGCCAGCAACGAGGGCAGCTCCTACAATGAGCAGTTCTTC
TRBV10-3	TRBJ2-2	TRBD1	-	CAISVSGQENTGELFF	TGTGCCATCAGTGTATCCGGACAGGAGAACACCGGGGAGCTGTTTTTT
TRBV10-1	TRBJ2-1	-	-	CASTGTANRSSYNEQFF	TGCGCCAGCACCGGGACGGCCAACCGGAGCTCCTACAATGAGCAGTTCTTC
TRBV7-2	TRBJ1-5	-	-	CASTLRGQPQHF	TGTGCCAGCACTCTTCGTGGGCAGCCCCAGCATTTT